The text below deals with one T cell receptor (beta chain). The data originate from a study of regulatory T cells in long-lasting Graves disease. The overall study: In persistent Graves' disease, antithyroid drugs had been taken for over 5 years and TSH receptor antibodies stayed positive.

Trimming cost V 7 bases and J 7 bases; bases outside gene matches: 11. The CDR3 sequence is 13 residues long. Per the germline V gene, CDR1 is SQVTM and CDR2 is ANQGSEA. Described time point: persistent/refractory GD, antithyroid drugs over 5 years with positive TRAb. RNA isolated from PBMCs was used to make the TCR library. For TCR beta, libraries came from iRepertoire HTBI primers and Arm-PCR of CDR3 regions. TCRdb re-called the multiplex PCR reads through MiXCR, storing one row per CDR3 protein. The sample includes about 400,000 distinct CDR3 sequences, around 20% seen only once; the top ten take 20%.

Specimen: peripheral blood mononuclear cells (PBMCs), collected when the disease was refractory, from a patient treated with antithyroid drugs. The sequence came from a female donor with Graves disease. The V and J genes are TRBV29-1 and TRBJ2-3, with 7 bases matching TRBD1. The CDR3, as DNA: TGCAGCGCCCCAGGCCAGGGGGATAATACGCAGTATTTT. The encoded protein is CSAPGQGDNTQYF.